These T cell receptor beta chains were read from a single sample in a study of T cells in Graves' hyperthyroidism and ophthalmopathy. MiXCR was run by TCRdb on the multiplex PCR reads, yielding one entry per CDR3 protein. The table shows around 600,000 distinct CDR3 sequences, with approximately 15% occurring only once. The sample was blood. The receptors come from a young woman with Graves' ophthalmopathy. The CDR3 runs from the conserved cysteine through the conserved F or W. Fields, in order: J gene, clone size, D gene, V gene, CDR3 DNA, CDR3 protein. A D gene is named only where the DNA matches it firmly. Not all rows give a size; the values are once, few, many and, for expanded clones, a class.

j_call: TRBJ2-3; clone_size: NA; d_call: TRBD2; v_call: TRBV13; cdr3_nt: TGTGCCAGCAGCCTCGGACTAGCGGGGCTTTCCCCCACAGATACGCAGTATTTT; cdr3_aa: CASSLGLAGLSPTDTQYF
j_call: TRBJ2-1; clone_size: many; d_call: NA; v_call: TRBV9; cdr3_nt: TGTGCCAGCAGCGTGAGGGGAACAGAGAACTACAATGAGCAGTTCTTC; cdr3_aa: CASSVRGTENYNEQFF
j_call: TRBJ2-5; clone_size: many; d_call: NA; v_call: TRBV27; cdr3_nt: TGTGCCAGCAGCAAGCGGGTACAAGAGACCCAGTACTTC; cdr3_aa: CASSKRVQETQYF
j_call: TRBJ2-4; clone_size: NA; d_call: NA; v_call: TRBV7-3; cdr3_nt: TGTGCCAGCAGCTTGGGGGGATATGATGCCAAAAACATTCAGTACTTC; cdr3_aa: CASSLGGYDAKNIQYF
j_call: TRBJ1-3; clone_size: few; d_call: NA; v_call: TRBV5-1; cdr3_nt: TGCGCCAGCAGCTTCACCTCTGGAAACACCATATATTTT; cdr3_aa: CASSFTSGNTIYF
j_call: TRBJ1-6; clone_size: few; d_call: NA; v_call: TRBV6-5; cdr3_nt: TGTGCCAGCAGTTACTCCGGCAGCCAAAATTCACCCCTCCACTTT; cdr3_aa: CASSYSGSQNSPLHF
j_call: TRBJ2-3; clone_size: NA; d_call: NA; v_call: TRBV19; cdr3_nt: TGTGCCAGTAGTATAGATCTATTGGGGAGCACAGATACGCAGTATTTT; cdr3_aa: CASSIDLLGSTDTQYF
j_call: TRBJ2-1; clone_size: many; d_call: TRBD1; v_call: TRBV28; cdr3_nt: TGTGCCAGCAGTTCTCACCACCGACAGGGACATGAGCAGTTCTTC; cdr3_aa: CASSSHHRQGHEQFF
j_call: TRBJ2-3; clone_size: many; d_call: NA; v_call: TRBV20-1; cdr3_nt: TGCAGTGCTAGGGGAGTACCTCTCTTCACAGATACGCAGTATTTT; cdr3_aa: CSARGVPLFTDTQYF
j_call: TRBJ1-2; clone_size: few; d_call: NA; v_call: TRBV2; cdr3_nt: TGTGCCAGCGGTGAAGCGCTCGGGAGGGGGGCTAACTATGGCTACACCTTC; cdr3_aa: CASGEALGRGANYGYTF
j_call: TRBJ2-5; clone_size: many; d_call: TRBD1; v_call: TRBV28; cdr3_nt: TGTGCCAGCAGTTCAAGACAGGGCCAAGAGACCCAGTACTTC; cdr3_aa: CASSSRQGQETQYF
j_call: TRBJ1-2; clone_size: many; d_call: NA; v_call: TRBV7-9; cdr3_nt: TGTGCCAGCAGCCGGGCTGGGGGACCTTTCTATGGCTACACCTTC; cdr3_aa: CASSRAGGPFYGYTF
j_call: TRBJ2-3; clone_size: few; d_call: TRBD2; v_call: TRBV4-1; cdr3_nt: TGCGCCAGCAGCCAAGCTTCGGTAGCGGGTACGCAGTATTTT; cdr3_aa: CASSQASVAGTQYF
j_call: TRBJ2-1; clone_size: many; d_call: TRBD2; v_call: TRBV29-1; cdr3_nt: TGCAGCGTTGAGGAAGGATCTAGCGGGATTGAGCAGTTCTTC; cdr3_aa: CSVEEGSSGIEQFF
j_call: TRBJ2-2; clone_size: few; d_call: NA; v_call: TRBV5-6; cdr3_nt: TGTGCCAGCAGCTTGGGTTGGCGGCAAATAGGGGACACCGGGGAGCTGTTTTTT; cdr3_aa: CASSLGWRQIGDTGELFF
j_call: TRBJ1-5; clone_size: few; d_call: NA; v_call: TRBV2; cdr3_nt: TGTGCCAGCAGCCCCGGGGGGCCCCAGCATTTT; cdr3_aa: CASSPGGPQHF
j_call: TRBJ2-1; clone_size: NA; d_call: TRBD2; v_call: TRBV20-1; cdr3_nt: TGCAGTGCTAGAGATGGGTTAGCGGGAAACCAGTTCTTC; cdr3_aa: CSARDGLAGNQFF
j_call: TRBJ2-7; clone_size: many; d_call: NA; v_call: TRBV5-8; cdr3_nt: TGTGCCAGCAGCTACGGAGGGGGCGGCTTAAGCTACGAGCAGTACTTC; cdr3_aa: CASSYGGGGLSYEQYF
j_call: TRBJ2-3; clone_size: once; d_call: NA; v_call: TRBV27; cdr3_nt: TGTGCCAGCATGAGCGGACTCGGAGATACGCAGTATTTT; cdr3_aa: CASMSGLGDTQYF
j_call: TRBJ2-7; clone_size: once; d_call: TRBD2; v_call: TRBV10-3; cdr3_nt: TGTGCCATCAGGGCGGGGGGGCAAGATGAGCAGTACTTC; cdr3_aa: CAIRAGGQDEQYF
j_call: TRBJ1-4; clone_size: NA; d_call: NA; v_call: TRBV10-3; cdr3_nt: TGTGCCACCCGGGGGCAAGGAACTAATGAAAAACTGTTTTTT; cdr3_aa: CATRGQGTNEKLFF
j_call: TRBJ2-1; clone_size: NA; d_call: NA; v_call: TRBV4-1; cdr3_nt: TGCGCCAGCAGCCATTATTTGCGGACAGTCTTTTACAATGAGCAGTTCTTC; cdr3_aa: CASSHYLRTVFYNEQFF
j_call: TRBJ2-1; clone_size: NA; d_call: TRBD2; v_call: TRBV7-2; cdr3_nt: TGTGCCAGCAGCCCCTCGTTCGGGACTAGCGGGAGGAGGGACAATGAGCAGTTCTTC; cdr3_aa: CASSPSFGTSGRRDNEQFF
j_call: TRBJ2-7; clone_size: many; d_call: TRBD1; v_call: TRBV12-3/TRBV12-4; cdr3_nt: TGTGCCAGCAGTCCCAGGGACAGTGGCTCCTACGAGCAGTACTTC; cdr3_aa: CASSPRDSGSYEQYF
j_call: TRBJ2-5; clone_size: few; d_call: NA; v_call: TRBV4-2; cdr3_nt: TGTGCCAGCAGCCCCCTAGCGTCCGAAGAGACCCAGTACTTC; cdr3_aa: CASSPLASEETQYF
j_call: TRBJ1-3; clone_size: few; d_call: NA; v_call: TRBV28; cdr3_nt: TGTGCCAGCAGTCCGGACTTTGCTGGAAACACCATATATTTT; cdr3_aa: CASSPDFAGNTIYF
j_call: TRBJ2-7; clone_size: NA; d_call: NA; v_call: TRBV19; cdr3_nt: TGTGCCAGTAGTGTAGACAGGGGGCTGACTAGCGGAGCCTACGAGCAGTACTTC; cdr3_aa: CASSVDRGLTSGAYEQYF
j_call: TRBJ1-1; clone_size: many; d_call: TRBD1; v_call: TRBV6-1; cdr3_nt: TGTGCCAGCAGTGGGAGTCAGGGGGGAGACACTGAAGCTTTCTTT; cdr3_aa: CASSGSQGGDTEAFF
j_call: TRBJ1-2; clone_size: many; d_call: TRBD1; v_call: TRBV7-9; cdr3_nt: TGTGCCAGCAGTACTAGCACACGACAGGGTAGAACTGATAACTATGGCTACACCTTC; cdr3_aa: CASSTSTRQGRTDNYGYTF
j_call: TRBJ2-4; clone_size: few; d_call: NA; v_call: TRBV20-1; cdr3_nt: TGCAGTGCTAGAATACTAGCCGTAGCCAAAAACATTCAGTACTTC; cdr3_aa: CSARILAVAKNIQYF
j_call: TRBJ1-5; clone_size: many; d_call: TRBD1; v_call: TRBV27; cdr3_nt: TGTGCCAGCAGGACAGGGGGGGAAAATCAGCCCCAGCATTTT; cdr3_aa: CASRTGGENQPQHF
j_call: TRBJ2-4; clone_size: few; d_call: TRBD2; v_call: TRBV7-2; cdr3_nt: TGTGCCAGCAGCACGGGACTAGCGGGGCTAGCCAAAAACATTCAGTACTTC; cdr3_aa: CASSTGLAGLAKNIQYF
j_call: TRBJ2-7; clone_size: many; d_call: TRBD2; v_call: TRBV3-1; cdr3_nt: TGTGCCAGCAGCTCGGGACTAGCGGGAATTCGGGACGAGCAGTACTTC; cdr3_aa: CASSSGLAGIRDEQYF
j_call: TRBJ1-1; clone_size: NA; d_call: NA; v_call: TRBV25-1; cdr3_nt: TGTGCCAGCAGTGAAGGGGGGCGGGAGACTGAAGCTTTCTTT; cdr3_aa: CASSEGGRETEAFF
j_call: TRBJ2-1; clone_size: NA; d_call: TRBD2; v_call: TRBV7-9; cdr3_nt: TGTGCCAGCAGCTTAGAAGGGGGCCGACTAGCGGGAGGGTCTGGGAATGAGCAGTTCTTC; cdr3_aa: CASSLEGGRLAGGSGNEQFF
j_call: TRBJ2-1; clone_size: NA; d_call: TRBD1; v_call: TRBV20-1; cdr3_nt: TGCAGTGCTACCGACTCCGGGACAGGGGGCTTGAGGGAGCAGTTCTTC; cdr3_aa: CSATDSGTGGLREQFF
j_call: TRBJ1-2; clone_size: many; d_call: TRBD1; v_call: TRBV12-3/TRBV12-4; cdr3_nt: TGTGCCAGCAGTCTATTACGCGAGACAGGGACTAACTATGGCTACACCTTC; cdr3_aa: CASSLLRETGTNYGYTF
j_call: TRBJ1-1; clone_size: many; d_call: TRBD1; v_call: TRBV5-6; cdr3_nt: TGTGCCAGCAGCGAGGGGGCGTACACTGAAGCTTTCTTT; cdr3_aa: CASSEGAYTEAFF
j_call: TRBJ2-7; clone_size: many; d_call: NA; v_call: TRBV20-1; cdr3_nt: TGCAGTGCCAATGACCCGCGGGGCGAGCAGTACTTC; cdr3_aa: CSANDPRGEQYF
j_call: TRBJ2-1; clone_size: many; d_call: TRBD2; v_call: TRBV6-1; cdr3_nt: TGTGCCAGCAGTACTATGGGGGGGTCCTACAATGAGCAGTTCTTC; cdr3_aa: CASSTMGGSYNEQFF
j_call: TRBJ2-6; clone_size: NA; d_call: NA; v_call: TRBV29-1; cdr3_nt: TGCAGCGTTGAAGGAGGAGGGCACTCTGGGGCCAACGTCCTGACTTTC; cdr3_aa: CSVEGGGHSGANVLTF
j_call: TRBJ1-2; clone_size: many; d_call: NA; v_call: TRBV28; cdr3_nt: TGTGCCAGCAGTCCAGGACCGAGTAACTATGGCTACACCTTC; cdr3_aa: CASSPGPSNYGYTF
j_call: TRBJ1-4; clone_size: NA; d_call: TRBD1; v_call: TRBV7-9; cdr3_nt: TGTGCCACCGGACAGGGTGCTAATGAAAAACCGTTTTTT; cdr3_aa: CATGQGANEKPFF
j_call: TRBJ2-1; clone_size: few; d_call: NA; v_call: TRBV20-1; cdr3_nt: TGCAGTGCTAGAGTTGCGACTAGTTCGAGCAATGAGCAGTTCTTC; cdr3_aa: CSARVATSSSNEQFF
j_call: TRBJ2-5; clone_size: few; d_call: NA; v_call: TRBV5-1; cdr3_nt: TGCGCCAGCAGCTCAGGGGGGATAGAAGAGACCCAGTACTTC; cdr3_aa: CASSSGGIEETQYF
j_call: TRBJ1-1; clone_size: NA; d_call: NA; v_call: TRBV12-3/TRBV12-4; cdr3_nt: TGTGCCAGCAGTTTTCACGGACAGAACACTGAAGCTTTCTTT; cdr3_aa: CASSFHGQNTEAFF